These T cell receptor beta chains were read from a single sample in a study of PD-1 blockade in mismatch repair-deficient tumors. Measured with immunoSEQ multiplex PCR; TCRdb has only the in-frame clones, and not every one. The sample includes some 120,000 clones, 86% seen only once; the top ten take 13%. Here the sequenced sample was peripheral blood, taken 44 weeks after starting pembrolizumab. Every receptor here comes from an adult with mismatch repair-deficient cancer. Each CDR3 is given with its conserved first and last residue. The D gene is left open where the match is weak. Not all rows give a size; the values are once, few, many and, for expanded clones, a class.

TRBV2,NA,TRBJ1-4,NA,CASSLQRTGLLNEKLFF,TGTGCCAGCAGCCTACAACGTACAGGGCTTCTTAATGAAAAACTGTTTTTT
TRBV6-5,NA,TRBJ2-1,NA,CASSTTDGAYNEQFF,TGTGCCAGCAGCACAACCGACGGGGCCTACAATGAGCAGTTCTTC
TRBV13,NA,TRBJ2-2,NA,CASSSGRNTGELFF,TGTGCCAGCAGCTCGGGACGGAACACCGGGGAGCTGTTTTTT
TRBV6-1,many,TRBJ2-2,NA,CASRLGTANTGELFF,TGTGCCAGCAGGCTTGGGACGGCGAACACCGGGGAGCTGTTTTTT
TRBV4-1,NA,TRBJ2-7,NA,CASSQAFMTTSYEQYF,TGCGCCAGCAGCCAAGCCTTCATGACGACTAGCTACGAGCAGTACTTC
TRBV4-1,NA,TRBJ1-4,NA,CASSQAGFRGKAEKLFF,TGCGCCAGCAGCCAAGCTGGATTTAGGGGAAAGGCTGAAAAACTGTTTTTT
TRBV6-5,NA,TRBJ2-2,NA,CASSYRVRAGELFF,TGTGCCAGCAGTTACAGGGTCAGGGCCGGGGAGCTGTTTTTT
TRBV6-1,once,TRBJ1-5,TRBD1,CASSEYRGPGQPQHF,TGTGCCAGCAGTGAATACAGGGGGCCTGGTCAGCCCCAGCATTTT
TRBV18,NA,TRBJ2-7,TRBD1,CASSPGQGINEQYF,TGTGCCAGCTCACCGGGACAGGGTATCAACGAGCAGTACTTC
TRBV4-1,NA,TRBJ2-7,NA,CASSQVAGSTYEQYF,TGCGCCAGCAGCCAAGTCGCAGGAAGTACCTACGAGCAGTACTTC
TRBV18,once,TRBJ2-3,NA,CASSPRSVTSTDTQYF,TGTGCCAGCTCACCACGCTCGGTAACTAGCACAGATACGCAGTATTTT
TRBV7-9,NA,TRBJ2-2,NA,CASSRDTAGELFF,TGTGCCAGCAGCAGGGACACCGCCGGGGAGCTGTTTTTT
TRBV7-9,NA,TRBJ1-1,TRBD1,CASRTGENTEAFF,TGTGCCAGCAGGACAGGGGAGAACACTGAAGCTTTCTTT
TRBV4-3,NA,TRBJ1-4,TRBD1,CASSRRTGGNEKLFF,TGCGCCAGCAGCCGTAGGACAGGGGGAAATGAAAAACTGTTTTTT
TRBV29-1,NA,TRBJ2-1,NA,CSVTPGNEQFF,TGCAGCGTTACCCCCGGGAATGAGCAGTTCTTC
TRBV7-7,once,TRBJ2-5,TRBD1,CASSFQAGGETQYF,TGTGCTAGCAGCTTTCAGGCAGGGGGAGAGACCCAGTACTTC
TRBV13,once,TRBJ2-5,NA,CASSFRQGGDQETQYF,TGTGCCAGCAGCTTTAGACAGGGAGGCGACCAAGAGACCCAGTACTTC
TRBV15,NA,TRBJ2-7,NA,CATSRDRAIYEQYF,TGTGCCACCAGCAGAGACAGGGCCATCTACGAGCAGTACTTC
TRBV5-1,NA,TRBJ2-2,NA,CASRTAANTGELFF,TGCGCCAGCAGGACCGCGGCGAACACCGGGGAGCTGTTTTTT
TRBV19,NA,TRBJ2-7,NA,CAIILGPHYEQYF,TGTGCCATTATATTAGGGCCACACTACGAGCAGTACTTC
TRBV29-1,NA,TRBJ1-2,NA,CSAPALAGVNYGYTF,TGCAGCGCCCCCGCTCTCGCAGGCGTTAACTATGGCTACACCTTC
TRBV29-1,once,TRBJ2-2,NA,CSVVGTGELFF,TGCAGCGTTGTTGGCACCGGGGAGCTGTTTTTT
TRBV4-1,NA,TRBJ1-1,TRBD1,CASSPRDSLNTEAFF,TGCGCCAGCAGCCCCAGGGACAGCCTGAACACTGAAGCTTTCTTT
TRBV6-6,NA,TRBJ2-5,TRBD2,CASTGTSGSQETQYF,TGTGCCAGCACCGGGACTAGCGGGTCCCAAGAGACCCAGTACTTC
TRBV5-5,NA,TRBJ2-5,TRBD1,CASSLSRTGKTQYF,TGTGCCAGCAGCTTGTCTCGGACAGGAAAGACCCAGTACTTC
TRBV5-1,few,TRBJ1-2,NA,CASSTGPTSIYGYTF,TGCGCCAGCAGCACGGGCCCCACTTCGATCTATGGCTACACCTTC
TRBV7-6,NA,TRBJ2-1,NA,CASSLPNYNEQFF,TGTGCCAGCAGTCTCCCTAACTACAATGAGCAGTTCTTC
TRBV29-1,once,TRBJ1-5,TRBD1,CSVIDRGFNQPQHF,TGCAGCGTGATAGACAGGGGTTTCAATCAGCCCCAGCATTTT
TRBV28,NA,TRBJ2-1,TRBD2,CASSFSLAGGENYNEQFF,TGTGCCAGCAGTTTTTCTCTAGCGGGAGGGGAAAACTACAATGAGCAGTTCTTC
TRBV4-3,NA,TRBJ2-1,NA,CASSQTGSLGNEQFF,TGCGCCAGCAGCCAAACCGGAAGCCTAGGGAATGAGCAGTTCTTC
TRBV27,once,TRBJ2-7,NA,CASSPRGGLYEQYF,TGTGCCAGCAGTCCAAGGGGGGGACTCTACGAGCAGTACTTC
TRBV6-6,NA,TRBJ2-2,TRBD1,CASCRTGRPTGELFF,TGTGCCAGCTGCCGGACAGGGAGGCCCACCGGGGAGCTGTTTTTT
TRBV10-3,NA,TRBJ2-7,TRBD2,CAISVNRLAEQYF,TGTGCCATCAGTGTGAATAGACTAGCCGAGCAGTACTTC
TRBV27,NA,TRBJ2-2,NA,CASSLSAHRGLGELFF,TGTGCCAGCAGTTTATCCGCGCACCGAGGGTTGGGGGAGCTGTTTTTT
TRBV13,NA,TRBJ1-2,NA,CASSQTLPSGYTF,TGTGCCAGCAGCCAGACTCTGCCGAGTGGCTACACCTTC
TRBV2,NA,TRBJ2-5,NA,CASTFGETQYF,TGTGCCAGCACTTTCGGGGAGACCCAGTACTTC
TRBV5-6,NA,TRBJ2-1,TRBD2,CASSSGLAGILNEQFF,TGTGCCAGCAGCTCGGGACTAGCGGGGATATTGAATGAGCAGTTCTTC
TRBV2,NA,TRBJ1-3,TRBD1,CASRQRQGGNTIYF,TGTGCCAGCAGGCAACGACAGGGGGGAAACACCATATATTTT
TRBV27,NA,TRBJ2-1,NA,CASSLSGGRERPDNEQFF,TGTGCCAGCAGTTTATCGGGGGGCAGGGAGAGGCCCGACAATGAGCAGTTCTTC
TRBV11-2,NA,TRBJ2-7,NA,CASSLVGGDYEQYF,TGTGCCAGCAGCTTAGTAGGAGGGGATTACGAGCAGTACTTC
TRBV5-4,NA,TRBJ2-1,TRBD2,CASSLGGYGGEQFF,TGTGCCAGCAGCTTGGGGGGATACGGGGGGGAGCAGTTCTTC
TRBV7-9,NA,TRBJ2-1,NA,CASSLAIRQVRDNEQFF,TGTGCCAGCAGCTTAGCTATCCGACAGGTTCGGGACAATGAGCAGTTCTTC
TRBV28,NA,TRBJ2-5,TRBD1,CASSSDRVKETQYF,TGTGCCAGCAGTTCTGACAGGGTTAAGGAGACCCAGTACTTC
TRBV6-1,once,TRBJ2-2,TRBD1,CASSEAWDRPNTGELFF,TGTGCCAGCAGTGAAGCGTGGGACAGACCGAACACCGGGGAGCTGTTTTTT
TRBV11-3,once,TRBJ2-7,NA,CASSLDMGGNEQYF,TGTGCCAGCAGCTTAGATATGGGGGGCAACGAGCAGTACTTC
TRBV11-2,NA,TRBJ2-7,NA,CASSLGPATYEQYF,TGTGCCAGCAGCTTAGGCCCAGCGACCTACGAGCAGTACTTC
TRBV11-3,NA,TRBJ2-7,NA,CASRPYIPGLLEQYF,TGTGCCAGCAGACCATACATACCGGGTCTCCTCGAGCAGTACTTC
TRBV27,NA,TRBJ1-5,NA,CASSLGNRGNQPQHF,TGTGCCAGCAGTTTGGGCAACAGGGGCAATCAGCCCCAGCATTTT
TRBV2,NA,TRBJ1-3,NA,CASGYSFTGNTIYF,TGTGCCAGCGGGTACTCCTTCACTGGAAACACCATATATTTT
TRBV11-2,NA,TRBJ2-7,NA,CASSLGLGWNEQYF,TGTGCCAGCAGCTTAGGTTTGGGGTGGAACGAGCAGTACTTC
TRBV28,NA,TRBJ2-7,NA,CASSSLQGLYEQYF,TGTGCCAGCAGTTCGTTGCAGGGCCTCTACGAGCAGTACTTC